The TCR beta chain described here comes from a study of blood T cell repertoires in COVID-19. As for the study in general: Acute-phase and convalescent COVID-19 samples originated in the United States, Italy and Spain. T cells, B-cell-depleted T cells, or PBMCs supplied cDNA or gDNA.

This CDR3 is built from 14 residues. Germline loops: CDR1 SGHVS, CDR2 FNYEAQ. After removal of 4 bases from V and 3 bases from J, the junction contained 6 bases not matched to a gene. Authors' methods: Estimates of nucleated cell counts were drawn from the amplification of reference gene primers. Some clones are missing from TCRdb's copy, which holds only in-frame ones; the method was immunoSEQ multiplex PCR. Clone size and the V and J calls come from that table; the DNA yielded D and trimming. The sample yields 180,000 or so clones, 80% to 90% seen once. The chain combines TRBV7-6 with TRBJ2-7; TRBD2 agrees at 7 bases. Sequenced material: peripheral blood. The clonotype was recovered from a man in his 60s with acute or convalescent COVID-19. CDR3 coding DNA: TGTGCCAGCAGCTCCCTAGGCGGGGGCTACGAGCAGTACTTC. Encoded protein: CASSSLGGGYEQYF.